Each of the 26 T cell receptor beta chains below was sequenced from the same sample in a study of T cells after yellow fever vaccination. TCRdb re-called the 5' RACE reads through MiXCR, storing one row per CDR3 protein. The table shows about 220,000 distinct CDR3 sequences, with roughly 3% occurring only once. The sequences come from CD4+ T cells sorted from PBMCs, collected 10 days after the yellow fever booster vaccination. Source of these receptors: a man in his late teens or twenties who received the YFV17D yellow fever vaccine.

This clonotype showed up many times. V is TRBV5-1 and J is TRBJ2-3; D is perhaps TRBD2 (5 bases). Trimming shortened V by 8 bases and J by 2 bases, and 12 bases separated the two germline ends. CDR1 and CDR2 (germline): SGHRS, YFSETQ. CDR3 length equals 13 residues. CDR3 nucleotides: TGCGCCAGTAAAACGGGAAACACAGATACGCAGTATTTT. Its protein is CASKTGNTDTQYF.

This clonotype was seen ten or more times. J is TRBJ2-7 and V is TRBV28; the match to TRBD1 covers 9 bases. CDR1 MDHEN and CDR2 SYDVKM come from the germline V gene. V shed 7 bases and J 2 bases; nucleotides not matched to a gene: 6. The CDR3 has 14 residues. In DNA, the CDR3 is TGTGCCAGCATCCCCGGGACAGGGCCCTACGAGCAGTACGTC. Translated, it gives CASIPGTGPYEQYV.

This clonotype was observed a few times. The V gene is TRBV2, the J gene TRBJ2-1; 7 nucleotides agree with TRBD1. V was clipped by 6 bases and J by 9 bases; unmatched bases: 8. Germline CDR1 is SNHLY and CDR2 is FYNNEI. The CDR3 has 13 amino acids. This CDR3 is CASRQGVLFEQFF. The CDR3 region has the DNA TGTGCCAGCAGGCAGGGGGTCCTCTTTGAGCAGTTCTTC.

Comments on this clonotype: This may arise from a read error, as a much more abundant clone is one base away. The V gene is TRBV12-3 or TRBV12-4, the J gene TRBJ2-3; D gene ambiguous. V was cut by 5 bases and J by 7 bases, with 7 bases left in between. The CDR3 runs 11 residues. This CDR3 is CASSILHTQYF. The CDR3 coding sequence is TGTGCCAGCAGTATACTGCATACGCAGTATTTT.

The CDR3 loop reads CASSEQGFGELFF. Written as DNA, the CDR3 is TGTGCCAGCAGTGAGCAGGGCTTTGGGGAGCTGTTTTTT. This chain uses TRBV6-1 with TRBJ2-2, with a possible D match to TRBD1 (5 bases). The CDR3 covers 13 residues. V lost 3 bases, J lost 8 bases, and 10 bases lay in between. The germline CDR1 and CDR2 sequences are MNHNS and SASEGT.

The chain links TRBV15 to TRBJ2-5, with TRBD2 as a possible D gene (5 bases). The ends were cut back, 0 bases at V and 3 bases at J, with 17 bases in the middle. Looked up from germline, CDR1 is LNHNV and CDR2 is YYDKDF (reference sequence). The CDR3 has 17 residues. The CDR3 DNA follows: TGTGCCACCAGCAGAGATTTTTCCGGACGGAGGAAAGAGACCCAGTACTTC. Its translation: CATSRDFSGRRKETQYF. Filled out from reference TRBV15 and TRBJ2-5, the complete variable domain reads DAMVIQNPRYQVTQFGKPVTLSCSQTLNHNVMYWYQQKSSQAPKLLFHYYDKDFNNEADTPDNFQSRRPNTSFCFLDIRSPGLGDTAMYLCATSRDFSGRRKETQYFGPGTRLLVL.

This clonotype appeared many times. The chain combines TRBV20-1 with TRBJ2-5; D unresolved. Trimming removed 2 bases at V and 1 base at J, with 2 bases between. There are 11 residues in the CDR3. From germline, CDR1 is DFQATT and CDR2 SNEGSKA (reference sequence). CDR3 sequence reads: CSARLQETQYF. The CDR3 DNA reads TGCAGTGCTAGACTCCAAGAGACCCAGTACTTC.

In its sample, this clonotype was seen many times. The gene calls are TRBV6-2 or TRBV6-3 and TRBJ2-1, with 7 bases aligning to TRBD1. The CDR3 totals 14 residues. Germline V lookup: CDR1 MNHEY, CDR2 SVGEGT. V was clipped by 5 bases and J by 7 bases; unmatched bases: 8. The CDR3 bases are TGTGCCAGCAGTATCGAGGGGGCCATGAATGAGCAGTTCTTC. Translated: CASSIEGAMNEQFF.

V gene TRBV6-5 combines with J gene TRBJ1-1; D is perhaps TRBD1 (5 bases). Trimming shortened V by 0 bases and J by 1 base, and 9 bases separated the two germline ends. The CDR3 sequence is 15 residues long. Germline V gene data show CDR1 as MNHEY and CDR2 as SVGAGI. CDR3 in DNA: TGTGCCAGCAGTTACTCGAGGGGCCCGAACACTGAAGCTTTCTTT. This sequence encodes CASSYSRGPNTEAFF.

This clonotype was detected only a few times. The J gene is TRBJ2-5, the V gene TRBV21-1; the table's D call, TRBD2, has no DNA check behind it. TRBV21-1 counts as a pseudogene. This CDR3 region has 16 residues. In nucleotides, the CDR3 is TGTGCCAGCAGCAATTGGGCCCTGGGCGGCTCGGGGACCCAGTACTTC. Amino acids: CASSNWALGGSGTQYF.

The chain employs TRBV5-6 and TRBJ2-7, with TRBD1 identical over 7 bases. This CDR3 contains 15 residues. V gave up 5 bases and J gave up 3 bases; unmatched junction bases: 11. CDR1 and CDR2 from the germline V gene are SGHDT and YYEEEE. DNA of the CDR3: TGTGCCAGCAGAAACAGGGGCTCTCTGCTCTACGAGCAGTACGTC. The encoded protein is CASRNRGSLLYEQYV.

This clonotype has just one count. DNA of the CDR3: TGTGCCAGCAGCTTAGACCGGCAGAACGAGCAGTACGTC. Translating it yields CASSLDRQNEQYV. The V call is TRBV11-1, the J call TRBJ2-7; D not certain. Germline CDR1 reads SGHAT; CDR2 reads FQDESV (reference sequence). Trimming took 1 base from V and 5 from J, leaving 9 bases between them. The CDR3 covers 13 residues.

This clonotype has just a few counts. V usage is TRBV12-3 or TRBV12-4 and J usage is TRBJ1-5, with D unresolved. The CDR3 is 14 amino acids. V lost 2 bases and J lost 2, with 7 bases in between. CDR3 region: CASSLSDGNQPQHF. The CDR3 DNA follows: TGTGCCAGCAGTTTATCCGATGGCAATCAGCCCCAGCATTTT.

This clonotype showed up many times. This sequence joins TRBV6-2 or TRBV6-3 and TRBJ2-1, with 8 bases identical to TRBD1. Germline V gene data show CDR1 as MNHEY and CDR2 as SVGEGT. V dropped 6 bases and J dropped 12; count of bases not matched to a gene: 4. CDR3 length equals 11 residues. The CDR3: CASSRGTGQFF. The DNA for the CDR3 is TGTGCCAGCAGCCGAGGGACAGGGCAGTTCTTC.

This clonotype has a count of ten or more. The rearrangement links TRBV7-9 to TRBJ2-5, with 11 bases fitting TRBD2. Germline-derived CDR1 and CDR2 are SEHNR and FQNEAQ (reference sequence). The CDR3 totals 15 residues. Losses at the gene ends were 6 bases for V and 5 bases for J; bases not matched to a gene: 8. CDR3 coding DNA: TGTGCCAGCAGACCAACTAGCGGGGGTTGGGAGACCCAGTACTTC. Encoded protein: CASRPTSGGWETQYF.

This clonotype was seen many times. The V call is TRBV18, the J call TRBJ1-4; 7 bases map to TRBD1. CDR1 and CDR2 from the germline V gene are KGHSH and LQKENI. The CDR3 has 14 amino acids. V shed 8 bases, J shed 5 bases, and the junction held 8 bases outside the gene matches. CDR3 loop: CASLPGQSNEKLFF. The CDR3 DNA reads TGTGCCAGCCTACCGGGACAGTCCAATGAAAAACTGTTTTTT.

There are many counts of this clonotype. CDR3 nucleotide sequence: TGTGCCAGCAGCTTCTGGCTCTCTGGGGCCAACGTCCTGACTTTC. Amino acids: CASSFWLSGANVLTF. V gene TRBV7-9 combines with J gene TRBJ2-6, with D unclear. The V and J ends lost 3 bases and 0 bases respectively, with 6 bases between them. The CDR3 runs 15 residues. The germline gives CDR1 SEHNR, CDR2 FQNEAQ (reference sequence).

This clonotype appeared a few times. The rearrangement joins TRBV2 to TRBJ2-4, with 7 bases aligning to TRBD1. Germline V gene data show CDR1 as SNHLY and CDR2 as FYNNEI. Trimming cost V 4 bases and J 0 bases; bases outside gene matches: 6. The CDR3 sequence is 16 residues long. CDR3 bases: TGTGCCAGCAGTGGGCTAGGGGGCCGAGCCAAAAACATTCAGTACTTC. Translated: CASSGLGGRAKNIQYF.

This clonotype was detected ten times or more. V usage is TRBV5-1 and J usage is TRBJ1-1, with TRBD1 matching over 8 bases. Germline CDR1 and CDR2: SGHRS and YFSETQ. V was pared by 4 bases and J by 1 base, with 6 bases of the junction left unmatched. This CDR3 is built from 15 residues. The CDR3 DNA is TGCGCCAGCAGCCCGTGGACAGGGAGGAACACTGAAGCTTTCTTT. It encodes CASSPWTGRNTEAFF.

This clonotype was recorded at least ten times. The chain employs TRBV5-4 and TRBJ2-5; D remains ambiguous. This CDR3 is built from 12 residues. Trimming took 2 bases from V and 5 from J, leaving 7 bases between them. Per the germline V gene, CDR1 is SGHNT and CDR2 is YYREEE (reference sequence). Here the CDR3 DNA reads TGTGCCAGCAGCTTAACACGGGAGACCCAGTACTTC. As protein: CASSLTRETQYF.

This chain joins TRBV7-2 and TRBJ1-4; 10 positions agree with TRBD1. The CDR3 totals 13 residues. Per the germline V gene, CDR1 is SGHTA and CDR2 is FQGNSA. The CDR3 protein is CATRGTGDEKLFF. In DNA, the CDR3 is TGTGCGACCAGGGGGACAGGGGACGAAAAACTGTTTTTT.

This chain uses TRBV20-1 with TRBJ2-1, with 7 bases identical to TRBD1. After removal of 3 bases from V and 2 bases from J, the junction contained 7 bases not matched to a gene. This CDR3 spans 15 amino acids. Germline V gene data show CDR1 as DFQATT and CDR2 as SNEGSKA (reference sequence). The DNA of the CDR3 is TGCAGTGCTAGGCCCAGGGGGATCACCTACAATGAGCAGTTCTTC. Protein: CSARPRGITYNEQFF.

The sample holds many counts of this clonotype. CDR3 sequence (DNA): TGTGCCAGCAGCAGTAGCGGGGCCATCTACGAGCAGTACTTC. Amino acid sequence: CASSSSGAIYEQYF. This chain links TRBV5-4 with TRBJ2-7, with 8 bases identical to TRBD2. V lost 4 bases to trimming and J lost 3 bases; unmatched junction nucleotides: 6. The V gene's germline CDR1 is SGHNT and CDR2 YYREEE (reference sequence). The CDR3 length is 14 residues.

This clonotype was observed a handful of times. The chain carries TRBV12-3 or TRBV12-4 and TRBJ2-3; 7 bases match TRBD1. CDR3 length: 13 residues. V lost 7 bases and J lost 6; bases outside the gene matches: 7. The CDR3 bases are TGTGCCAGCATTGGTTCGGACAGGGATACGCAGTATTTT. Its protein is CASIGSDRDTQYF.

This clonotype was observed at least ten times. The rearrangement joins TRBV4-3 to TRBJ2-2; possible D gene TRBD1, 6 bases. Germline CDR1 is LGHNA and CDR2 is YSLEER. This CDR3 has 18 amino acids. Trimming took 4 bases from V and 0 from J, leaving 18 bases between them. The CDR3 spells CASSRNRGGAANTGELFF. The DNA for the CDR3 is TGCGCCAGCAGCCGGAATAGAGGGGGTGCCGCGAACACCGGGGAGCTGTTTTTT.

This clonotype was seen at least ten times. The V and J genes are TRBV5-4 and TRBJ2-3, with D possibly TRBD2 on 6 matching bases. Per the germline V gene, CDR1 is SGHNT and CDR2 is YYREEE (reference sequence). Trimming removed 3 bases at V and 2 bases at J, with 16 bases between. The CDR3 has 16 amino acids. CDR3 nucleotide sequence: TGTGCCAGCAGCTCTCCGGGTAGCGGTATCACAGATACGCAGTATTTT. It encodes CASSSPGSGITDTQYF.